The clone carrying this T cell receptor (beta chain) was observed many times. Healthy Caucasian donors formed the entire cohort. Template switching added a universal primer binding site, and final cDNA carried unique molecular identifiers. Each CDR3 protein is one row after TCRdb ran MiXCR on the 5' RACE reads. The profile shows 300,000 or so distinct CDR3 sequences, 8.5% to 9.5% of them singletons. This sample is drawn from a study of identical twins. The CDR3 extends over 13 amino acids. From germline, CDR1 is SQVTM and CDR2 ANQGSEA. The V gene lost 3 bases and the J gene lost 1 base, with 7 bases spanning the gap. This sample was also put to use in a study of yellow fever vaccine responses in identical twins. That paper states: After vaccination, twins' T cell response reportedly seemed partly convergent, partly personalized.

The rearrangement uses TRBV29-1 and TRBJ2-1; D not resolved. This receptor was taken from a woman aged 18-29 years in good health. The sequencing input was CD8+ T cells sorted from blood. CDR3 loop: CSVDVQSYNEQFF. CDR3 DNA sequence: TGCAGCGTTGACGTCCAATCCTACAATGAGCAGTTCTTC.